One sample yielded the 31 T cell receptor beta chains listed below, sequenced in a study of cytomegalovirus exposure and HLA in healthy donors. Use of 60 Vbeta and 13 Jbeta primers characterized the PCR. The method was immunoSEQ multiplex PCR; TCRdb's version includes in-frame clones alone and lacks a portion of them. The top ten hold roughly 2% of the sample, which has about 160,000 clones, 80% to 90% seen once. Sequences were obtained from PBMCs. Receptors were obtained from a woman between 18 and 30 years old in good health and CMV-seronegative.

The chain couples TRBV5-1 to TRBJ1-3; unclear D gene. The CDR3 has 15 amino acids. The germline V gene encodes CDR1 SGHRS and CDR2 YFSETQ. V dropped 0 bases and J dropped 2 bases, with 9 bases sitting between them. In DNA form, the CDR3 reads TGCGCCAGCAGCTTGGCAGTGGCGGCTGGAAACACCATATATTTT. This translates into CASSLAVAAGNTIYF.

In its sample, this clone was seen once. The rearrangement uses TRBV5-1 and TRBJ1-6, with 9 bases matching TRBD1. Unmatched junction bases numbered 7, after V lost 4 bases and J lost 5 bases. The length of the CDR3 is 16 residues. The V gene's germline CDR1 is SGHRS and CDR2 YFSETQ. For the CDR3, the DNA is TGCGCCAGCAGCATATCCGGGACAGGGAATAATTCACCCCTCCACTTT. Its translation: CASSISGTGNNSPLHF.

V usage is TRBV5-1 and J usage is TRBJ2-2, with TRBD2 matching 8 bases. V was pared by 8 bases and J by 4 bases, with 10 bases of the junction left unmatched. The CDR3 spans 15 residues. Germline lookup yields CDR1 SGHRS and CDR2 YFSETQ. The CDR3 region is CASRGSGRGTGELFF. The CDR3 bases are TGCGCCAGTCGTGGAAGCGGGAGAGGCACCGGGGAGCTGTTTTTT. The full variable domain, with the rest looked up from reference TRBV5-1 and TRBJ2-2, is KAGVTQTPRYLIKTRGQQVTLSCSPISGHRSVSWYQQTPGQGLQFLFEYFSETQRNKGNFPGRFSGRQFSNSRSEMNVSTLELGDSALYLCASRGSGRGTGELFFGEGSRLTVL.

CDR3 protein: CASSPTGQNYEQYF. The CDR3 nucleotides read TGTGCCAGCAGTCCAACGGGACAGAACTACGAGCAGTACTTC. The chain recombines TRBV28 with TRBJ2-7, with 7 bases that match TRBD1. Trimming cost V 5 bases and J 3 bases; bases outside gene matches: 7. CDR1 MDHEN and CDR2 SYDVKM come from the germline V gene. The CDR3 totals 14 residues.

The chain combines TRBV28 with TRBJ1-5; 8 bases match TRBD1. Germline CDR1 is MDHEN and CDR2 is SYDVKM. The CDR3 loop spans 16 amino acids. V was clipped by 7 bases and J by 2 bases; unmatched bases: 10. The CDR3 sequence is CASTPGQVTRNQPQHF. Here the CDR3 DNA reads TGTGCCAGCACCCCGGGACAGGTCACGCGCAATCAGCCCCAGCATTTT.

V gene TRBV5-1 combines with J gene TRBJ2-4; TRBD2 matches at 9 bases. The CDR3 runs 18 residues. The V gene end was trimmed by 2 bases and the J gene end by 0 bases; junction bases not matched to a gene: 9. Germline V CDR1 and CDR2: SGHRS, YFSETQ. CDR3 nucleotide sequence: TGCGCCAGCAGCTTATTTCCTAGCGGGGTACTAGCCAAAAACATTCAGTACTTC. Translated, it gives CASSLFPSGVLAKNIQYF.

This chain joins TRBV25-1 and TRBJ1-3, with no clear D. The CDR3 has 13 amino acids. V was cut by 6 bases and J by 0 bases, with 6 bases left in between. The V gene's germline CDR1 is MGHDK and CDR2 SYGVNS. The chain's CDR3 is CASSLSSGNTIYF. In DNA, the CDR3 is TGTGCCAGCAGCCTGTCCTCTGGAAACACCATATATTTT.

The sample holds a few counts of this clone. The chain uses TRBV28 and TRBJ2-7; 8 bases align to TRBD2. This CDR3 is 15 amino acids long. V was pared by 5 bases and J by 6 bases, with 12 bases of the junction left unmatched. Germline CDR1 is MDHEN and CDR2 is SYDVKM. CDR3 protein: CASSPGTRVLPEQYF. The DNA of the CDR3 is TGTGCCAGCAGTCCCGGGACTAGAGTCCTCCCCGAGCAGTACTTC.

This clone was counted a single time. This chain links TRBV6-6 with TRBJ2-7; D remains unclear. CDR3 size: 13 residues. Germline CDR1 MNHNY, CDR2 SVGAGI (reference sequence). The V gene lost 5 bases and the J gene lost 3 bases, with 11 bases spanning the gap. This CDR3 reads CASSMPPGYEQYF. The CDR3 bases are TGTGCCAGCAGTATGCCGCCGGGCTACGAGCAGTACTTC.

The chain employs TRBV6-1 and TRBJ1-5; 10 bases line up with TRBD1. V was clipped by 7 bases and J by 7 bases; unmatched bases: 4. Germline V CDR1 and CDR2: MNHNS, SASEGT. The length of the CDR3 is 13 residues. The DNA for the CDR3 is TGTGCCAGCATGACAGGGGGCTTGCAGCCCCAGCATTTT. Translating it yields CASMTGGLQPQHF.

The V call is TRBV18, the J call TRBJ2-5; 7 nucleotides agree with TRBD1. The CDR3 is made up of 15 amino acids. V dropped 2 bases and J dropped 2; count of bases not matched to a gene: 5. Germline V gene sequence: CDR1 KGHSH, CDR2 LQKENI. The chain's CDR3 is CASSPGDSTQETQYF. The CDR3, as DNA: TGTGCCAGCTCACCAGGGGACAGCACTCAAGAGACCCAGTACTTC.

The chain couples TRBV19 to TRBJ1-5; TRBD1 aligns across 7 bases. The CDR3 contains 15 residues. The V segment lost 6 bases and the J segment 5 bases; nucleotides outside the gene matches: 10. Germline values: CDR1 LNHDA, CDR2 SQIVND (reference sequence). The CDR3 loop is CASRETGVRDQPQHF. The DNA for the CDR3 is TGTGCCAGTAGAGAAACAGGGGTTCGCGATCAGCCCCAGCATTTT.

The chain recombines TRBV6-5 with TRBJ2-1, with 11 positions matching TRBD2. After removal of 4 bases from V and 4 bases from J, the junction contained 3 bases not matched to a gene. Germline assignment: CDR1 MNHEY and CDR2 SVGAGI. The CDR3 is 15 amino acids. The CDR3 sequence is CASSSLAGGYNEQFF. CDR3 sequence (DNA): TGTGCCAGCAGTTCGTTAGCGGGGGGGTACAATGAGCAGTTCTTC.

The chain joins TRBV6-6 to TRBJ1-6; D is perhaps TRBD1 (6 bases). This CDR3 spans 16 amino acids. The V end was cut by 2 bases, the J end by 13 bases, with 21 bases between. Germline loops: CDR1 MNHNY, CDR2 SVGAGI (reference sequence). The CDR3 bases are TGTGCCAGCAGTTACGGGGGGGGCCTTCCAACTCCCCCCCTCCACTTT. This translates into CASSYGGGLPTPPLHF.

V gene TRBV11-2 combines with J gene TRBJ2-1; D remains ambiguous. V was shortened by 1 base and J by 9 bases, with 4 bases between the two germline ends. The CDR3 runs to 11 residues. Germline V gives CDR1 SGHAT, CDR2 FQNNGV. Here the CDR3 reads CASSLGGEQFF. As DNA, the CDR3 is TGTGCCAGCAGCTTAGGAGGTGAGCAGTTCTTC.

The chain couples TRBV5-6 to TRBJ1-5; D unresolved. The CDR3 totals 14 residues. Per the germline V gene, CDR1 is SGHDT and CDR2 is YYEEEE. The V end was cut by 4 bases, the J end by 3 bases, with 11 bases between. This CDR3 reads CASSLPGFNQPQHF. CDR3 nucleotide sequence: TGTGCCAGCAGCCTCCCGGGGTTCAATCAGCCCCAGCATTTT.

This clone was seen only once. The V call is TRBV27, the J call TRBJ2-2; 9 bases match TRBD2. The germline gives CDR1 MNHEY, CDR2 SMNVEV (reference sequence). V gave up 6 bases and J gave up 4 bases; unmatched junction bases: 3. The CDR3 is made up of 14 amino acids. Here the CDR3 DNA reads TGTGCCAGCAGCCGAGCGGGGGGCACCGGGGAGCTGTTTTTT. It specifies CASSRAGGTGELFF.

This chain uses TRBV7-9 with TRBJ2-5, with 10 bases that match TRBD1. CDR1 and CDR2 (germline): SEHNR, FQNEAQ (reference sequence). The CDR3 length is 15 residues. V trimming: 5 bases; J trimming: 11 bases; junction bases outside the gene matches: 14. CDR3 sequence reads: CASSPPGQGTRGQYF. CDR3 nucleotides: TGTGCCAGCAGCCCACCGGGACAGGGGACTAGGGGGCAGTACTTC.

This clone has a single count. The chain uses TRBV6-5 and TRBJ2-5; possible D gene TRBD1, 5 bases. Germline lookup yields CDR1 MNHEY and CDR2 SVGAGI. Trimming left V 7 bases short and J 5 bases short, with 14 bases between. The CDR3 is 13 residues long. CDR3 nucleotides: TGTGCCAGCAAGGCTAGGGGTGGTGAGACCCAGTACTTC. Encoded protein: CASKARGGETQYF.

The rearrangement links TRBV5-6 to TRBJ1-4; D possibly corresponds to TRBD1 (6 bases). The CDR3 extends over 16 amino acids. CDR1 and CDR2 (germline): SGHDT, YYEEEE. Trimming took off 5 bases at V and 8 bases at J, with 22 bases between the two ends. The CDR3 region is CASSTSEQGWGEKLFF. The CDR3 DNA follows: TGTGCCAGCAGTACCAGCGAACAGGGATGGGGGGAAAAACTGTTTTTT.

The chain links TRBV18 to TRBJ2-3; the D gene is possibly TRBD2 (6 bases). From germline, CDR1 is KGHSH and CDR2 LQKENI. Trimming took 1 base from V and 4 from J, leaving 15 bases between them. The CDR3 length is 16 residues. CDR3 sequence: CASSPLASGVPDTQYF. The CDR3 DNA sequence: TGTGCCAGCTCACCACTTGCGTCGGGAGTCCCAGATACGCAGTATTTT.

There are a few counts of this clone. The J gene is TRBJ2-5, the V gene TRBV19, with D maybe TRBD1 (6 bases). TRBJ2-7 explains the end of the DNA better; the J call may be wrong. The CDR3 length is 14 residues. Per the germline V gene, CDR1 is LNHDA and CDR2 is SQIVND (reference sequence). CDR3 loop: CASKSTGSSYEQYF. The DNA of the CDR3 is TGTGCCAGTAAATCAACAGGGAGCTCCTACGAGCAGTACTTC.

CDR3 in amino acids: CAIRAAGGTEAFF. The CDR3 coding sequence is TGTGCCATCAGGGCCGCGGGGGGCACTGAAGCTTTCTTT. This chain uses TRBV10-3 with TRBJ1-1, with D possibly being TRBD1 (5 bases). V lost 6 bases and J 4 bases, leaving 12 bases between the germline ends. The CDR3 runs to 13 residues. Germline CDR1 reads ENHRY; CDR2 reads SYGVKD.

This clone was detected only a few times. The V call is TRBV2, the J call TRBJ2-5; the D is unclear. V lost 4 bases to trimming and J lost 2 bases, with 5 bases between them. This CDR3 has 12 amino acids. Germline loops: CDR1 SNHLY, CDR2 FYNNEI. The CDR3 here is CASSAEQETQYF. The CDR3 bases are TGTGCCAGCAGTGCGGAGCAAGAGACCCAGTACTTC. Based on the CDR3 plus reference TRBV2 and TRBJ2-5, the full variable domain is EPEVTQTPSHQVTQMGQEVILRCVPISNHLYFYWYRQILGQKVEFLVSFYNNEISEKSEIFDDQFSVERPDGSNFTLKIRSTKLEDSAMYFCASSAEQETQYFGPGTRLLVL.

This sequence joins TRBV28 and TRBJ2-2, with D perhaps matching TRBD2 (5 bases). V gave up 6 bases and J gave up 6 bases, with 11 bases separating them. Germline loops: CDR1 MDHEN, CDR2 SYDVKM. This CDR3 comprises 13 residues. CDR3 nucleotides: TGTGCCAGCAGCAGAACTAGTCCCGGGGAGCTGTTTTTT. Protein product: CASSRTSPGELFF.

The CDR3 bases are TGTGCCAGCAAACCCGAGCCTTGGGCCTCCTACGAGCAGTACTTC. Protein sequence: CASKPEPWASYEQYF. The chain couples TRBV6-5 to TRBJ2-7; D remains unclear. The CDR3 spans 15 residues. Trimming left V 7 bases short and J 0 bases short, with 16 bases between. Germline V gene sequence: CDR1 MNHEY, CDR2 SVGAGI.

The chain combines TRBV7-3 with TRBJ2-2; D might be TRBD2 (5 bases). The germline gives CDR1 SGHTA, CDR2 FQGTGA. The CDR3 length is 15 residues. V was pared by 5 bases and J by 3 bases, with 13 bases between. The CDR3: CASSPLARDTGELFF. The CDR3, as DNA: TGTGCCAGCAGCCCCCTTGCGAGGGACACCGGGGAGCTGTTTTTT. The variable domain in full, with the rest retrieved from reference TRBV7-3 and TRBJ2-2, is GAGVSQTPSNKVTEKGKYVELRCDPISGHTALYWYRQSLGQGPEFLIYFQGTGAADDSGLPNDRFFAVRPEGSVSTLKIQRTERGDSAVYLCASSPLARDTGELFFGEGSRLTVL.

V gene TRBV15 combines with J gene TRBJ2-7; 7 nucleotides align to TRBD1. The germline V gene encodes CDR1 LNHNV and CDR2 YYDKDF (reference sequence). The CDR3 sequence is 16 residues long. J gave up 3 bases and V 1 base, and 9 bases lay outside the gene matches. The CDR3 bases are TGTGCCACCAGCAGAGGTAACAGGGGCAAAGACTACGAGCAGTACTTC. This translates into CATSRGNRGKDYEQYF.

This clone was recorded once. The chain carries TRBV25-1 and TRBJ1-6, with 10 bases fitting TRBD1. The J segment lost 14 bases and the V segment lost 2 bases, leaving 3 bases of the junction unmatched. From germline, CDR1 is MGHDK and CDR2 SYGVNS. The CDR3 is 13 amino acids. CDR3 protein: CASSEGTGVSLHF. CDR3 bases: TGTGCCAGCAGTGAAGGGACAGGGGTGTCCCTCCACTTT.

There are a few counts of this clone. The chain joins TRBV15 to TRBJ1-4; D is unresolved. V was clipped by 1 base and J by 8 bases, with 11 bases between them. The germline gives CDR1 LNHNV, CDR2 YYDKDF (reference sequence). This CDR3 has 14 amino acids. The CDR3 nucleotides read TGTGCCACCAGCAGAGTTTCCTCTCGGGAAAAACTGTTTTTT. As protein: CATSRVSSREKLFF.

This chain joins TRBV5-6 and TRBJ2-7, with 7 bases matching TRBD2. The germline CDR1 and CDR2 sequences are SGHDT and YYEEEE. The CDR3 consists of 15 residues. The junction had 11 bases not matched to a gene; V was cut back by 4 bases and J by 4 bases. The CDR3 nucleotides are TGTGCCAGCAGCCCGAACCCTAGCGGACAATACGAGCAGTACTTC. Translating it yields CASSPNPSGQYEQYF.